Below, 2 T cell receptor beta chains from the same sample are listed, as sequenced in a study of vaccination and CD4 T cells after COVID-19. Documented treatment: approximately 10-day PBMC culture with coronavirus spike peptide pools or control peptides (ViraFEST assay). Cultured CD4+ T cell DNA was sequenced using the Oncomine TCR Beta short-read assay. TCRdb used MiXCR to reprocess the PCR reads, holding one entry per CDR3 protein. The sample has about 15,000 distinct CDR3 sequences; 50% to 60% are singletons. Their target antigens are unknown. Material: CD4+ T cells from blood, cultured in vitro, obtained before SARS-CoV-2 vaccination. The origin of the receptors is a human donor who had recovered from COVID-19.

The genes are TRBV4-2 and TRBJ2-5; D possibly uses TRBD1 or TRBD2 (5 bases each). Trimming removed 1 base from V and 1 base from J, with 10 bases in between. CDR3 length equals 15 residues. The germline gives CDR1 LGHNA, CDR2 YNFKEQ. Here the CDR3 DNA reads TGTGCCAGCAGCCAAGTTGGTGGGGGCCAAGAGACCCAGTACTTC. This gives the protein CASSQVGGGQETQYF.

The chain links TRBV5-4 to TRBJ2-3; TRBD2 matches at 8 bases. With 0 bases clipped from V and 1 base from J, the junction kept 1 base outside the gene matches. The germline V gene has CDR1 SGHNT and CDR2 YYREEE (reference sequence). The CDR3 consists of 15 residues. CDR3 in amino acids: CASSLAGGGTDTQYF. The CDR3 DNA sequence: TGTGCCAGCAGCTTGGCGGGGGGGGGCACAGATACGCAGTATTTT.